A selection of T cell receptor beta chains follows, all from one sample in a study of post-analysis software for immune sequencing data. In TCRdb, the PCR reads were re-called with MiXCR into one record per CDR3 protein. The table has about 200,000 distinct CDR3 sequences, roughly 30% seen once; the top ten hold more than 3%. The sequencing sample was made of blood. The receptors originated from a girl aged 2-17 years with multiple sclerosis. Each CDR3 is given with its conserved first and last residue. Fields, in order: J gene, V gene, CDR3 length, D gene, clone size, CDR3 DNA, CDR3 protein. A D gene is named only where the DNA matches it firmly. Size is stated for part of the rows, as once, few or many counts, or as a class when the clone is expanded.

TRBJ1-1 | TRBV3-1 | 13 | - | few | TGTGCCAGCACTAACCTATTGAACACTGAAGCTTTCTTT | CASTNLLNTEAFF
TRBJ1-4 | TRBV20-1 | 14 | - | - | TGCAGTGCCGGAAAGGGGGCAACTAATGAAAAACTGTTTTTT | CSAGKGATNEKLFF
TRBJ2-1 | TRBV27 | 14 | TRBD2 | - | TGTGCCAGCAGTTTATCCTCCACTAGCGGGGAGCAGTTCTTC | CASSLSSTSGEQFF
TRBJ2-3 | TRBV5-5 | 14 | - | - | TGTGCCAGCAGCTTGGCCTGGGGCACAGATACGCAGTATTTT | CASSLAWGTDTQYF
TRBJ2-1 | TRBV24-1 | 15 | TRBD1 | few | TGTGCCACCAGTGAGGTCGGGACAGGGGGTTTTGAGCAGTTCTTC | CATSEVGTGGFEQFF
TRBJ2-7 | TRBV7-2 | 15 | TRBD1 | - | TGTGCCAGCAGCTCCCGGGACAGGGGCCGCAGCGAGCAGTACTTC | CASSSRDRGRSEQYF
TRBJ2-5 | TRBV20-1 | 14 | - | many | TGCAGTGCTAGAGATCGCCTGGGGACAGAGACCCAGTACTTC | CSARDRLGTETQYF
TRBJ2-5 | TRBV20-1 | 14 | TRBD1 | - | TGCAGTGCTGCCGGGACAGGGGAGGAAGAGACCCAGTACTTC | CSAAGTGEEETQYF
TRBJ2-1 | TRBV7-3 | 13 | - | many | TGTGCCAGCGGGACGGAACCTAACAATGAGCAGTTCTTC | CASGTEPNNEQFF
TRBJ1-5 | TRBV28 | 15 | - | few | TGTGCCAGCAGTATCTCCGGGACCAAACATCAGCCCCAGCATTTT | CASSISGTKHQPQHF
TRBJ1-4 | TRBV4-1 | 18 | - | - | TGCGCCAGCAGCCAAAAAAAAGTCGCCGGGATGAACAATGAAAAACTGTTTTTT | CASSQKKVAGMNNEKLFF
TRBJ2-6 | TRBV12-3/TRBV12-4 | 15 | - | few | TGTGCCAGCAGCCCCCAATATTCTGGGGCCAACGTCCCGACTTTC | CASSPQYSGANVPTF
TRBJ2-3 | TRBV6-6 | 16 | TRBD2 | many | TGTGCCAGCAGATCTCTAGCGGGAACCCGCACAGATACGCAGTATTTT | CASRSLAGTRTDTQYF
TRBJ1-1 | TRBV20-1 | 15 | - | many | TGCAGTGCTAGAGAACCGGCAGGGAGGGATACTGAAGCTTTCTTT | CSAREPAGRDTEAFF
TRBJ1-5 | TRBV5-1 | 14 | - | few | TGCGCCAGCAGCTTGGGACAGGTAGATCAGCCCCAGCATTTT | CASSLGQVDQPQHF
TRBJ1-4 | TRBV29-1 | 15 | - | many | TGCAGCGGGTCCGGGGGTGATGGAGCTAATGAAAAACTGTTTTTT | CSGSGGDGANEKLFF
TRBJ1-1 | TRBV4-1 | 12 | - | few | TGCGCCAGCAGGGGGTTGGACACTGAAGCTTTCTTT | CASRGLDTEAFF
TRBJ2-7 | TRBV29-1 | 12 | - | many | TGCAGCGTTGAGCGGCTAGATGACGAGCAGTACTTC | CSVERLDDEQYF
TRBJ2-5 | TRBV9 | 16 | TRBD1 | many | TGTGCCAGCAGCCTTCGGGGACAGGCTGGCCAAGAGACCCAGTACTTC | CASSLRGQAGQETQYF
TRBJ1-5 | TRBV7-2 | 14 | - | few | TGTGCCAGCAGCTGGGGGGCGCGGAATCAGCCCCAGCATTTT | CASSWGARNQPQHF
TRBJ2-7 | TRBV20-1 | 12 | - | - | TGCAGTGCTAAAGTGCCTCCCTACGAGCAGTACTTC | CSAKVPPYEQYF
TRBJ2-7 | TRBV7-9 | 14 | TRBD2 | few | TGTGCCAGCAGCTTAGTGGCGGGAGTTCCCGAGCAGTACTTC | CASSLVAGVPEQYF
TRBJ2-7 | TRBV14 | 13 | - | few | TGTGCCAGCTCATGGGGCAATATCTACGAGCAGTACTTC | CASSWGNIYEQYF
TRBJ1-1 | TRBV7-9 | 14 | - | - | TGTGCCAGCGACGGGCGGGTCAGGGACACTGAAGCTTTCTTT | CASDGRVRDTEAFF
TRBJ1-6 | TRBV20-1 | 15 | TRBD1 | few | TGCAGTGCTTCCCGGACAGGTGGAACCAAAGCACCCCTCCACTTT | CSASRTGGTKAPLHF
TRBJ2-1 | TRBV7-2 | 15 | - | - | TGTGCCAGCAGCTTAGAGCGCCGCAGCTACAATGAGCAGTTCTTC | CASSLERRSYNEQFF
TRBJ2-5 | TRBV6-5 | 14 | - | many | TGTGCCAGCGCCCATCAAAGAGAGAGGGGGACCCAGTACTTC | CASAHQRERGTQYF
TRBJ2-3 | TRBV20-1 | 16 | - | few | TGCAGTGCTAGATCTCCCGGTCCGGGGCCCACAGATACGCAGTATTTT | CSARSPGPGPTDTQYF
TRBJ1-2 | TRBV12-3/TRBV12-4 | 15 | TRBD1 | - | TGTGCCAGCAGTAACGACCAGGACAGGTTGGGCGGCTACACCTTC | CASSNDQDRLGGYTF
TRBJ2-3 | TRBV7-9 | 19 | TRBD2 | - | TGTGCCAGCAGCTTCCCCGGGACTAGCGGCACCACTAGCACAGATACGCAGTATTTT | CASSFPGTSGTTSTDTQYF
TRBJ2-1 | TRBV5-1 | 15 | TRBD2 | many | TGCGCCAGCAGCCTTAGCGGGAGGGCTGGTAATGAGCAGTTCTTC | CASSLSGRAGNEQFF
TRBJ2-3 | TRBV20-1 | 15 | - | many | TGCAGTGCAAATCCGGGGGCAACTAGTACAGATACGCAGTATTTT | CSANPGATSTDTQYF
TRBJ1-2 | TRBV28 | 11 | - | few | TGTGCCAGCAGTTTTGGGTGGGGCTACACCTTC | CASSFGWGYTF
TRBJ2-7 | TRBV5-1 | 13 | - | - | TGCGCCAGCAGCTTGGTCGTAGGGAACGAGCAGTACTTC | CASSLVVGNEQYF
TRBJ2-5 | TRBV27 | 13 | TRBD1 | few | TGTGCCAGCAGTTTATCCGACAGGGGTGAGCAGTACTTC | CASSLSDRGEQYF